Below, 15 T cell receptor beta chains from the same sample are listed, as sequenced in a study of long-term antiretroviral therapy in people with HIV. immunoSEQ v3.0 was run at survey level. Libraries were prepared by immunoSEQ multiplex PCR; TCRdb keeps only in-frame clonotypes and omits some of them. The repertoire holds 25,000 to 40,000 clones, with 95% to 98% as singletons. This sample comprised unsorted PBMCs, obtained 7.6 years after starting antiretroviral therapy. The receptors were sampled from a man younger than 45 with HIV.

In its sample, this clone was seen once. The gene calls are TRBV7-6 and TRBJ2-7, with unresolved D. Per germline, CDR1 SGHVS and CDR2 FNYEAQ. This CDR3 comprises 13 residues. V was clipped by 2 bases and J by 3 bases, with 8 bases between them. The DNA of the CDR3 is TGTGCCAGCAGCTTAACGATCGGCTACGAGCAGTACTTC. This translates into CASSLTIGYEQYF. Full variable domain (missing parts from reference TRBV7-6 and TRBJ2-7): GAGVSQSPRYKVTKRGQDVALRCDPISGHVSLYWYRQALGQGPEFLTYFNYEAQQDKSGLPNDRFSAERPEGSISTLTIQRTEQRDSAMYRCASSLTIGYEQYFGPGTRLTVT.

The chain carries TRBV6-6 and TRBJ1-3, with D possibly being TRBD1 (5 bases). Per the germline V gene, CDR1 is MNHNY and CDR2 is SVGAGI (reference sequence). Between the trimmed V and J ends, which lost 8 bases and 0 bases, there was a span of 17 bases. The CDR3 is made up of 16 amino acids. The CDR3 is CASGTGTSSSGNTIYF. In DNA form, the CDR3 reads TGTGCCAGCGGAACCGGGACGTCGAGCTCTGGAAACACCATATATTTT.

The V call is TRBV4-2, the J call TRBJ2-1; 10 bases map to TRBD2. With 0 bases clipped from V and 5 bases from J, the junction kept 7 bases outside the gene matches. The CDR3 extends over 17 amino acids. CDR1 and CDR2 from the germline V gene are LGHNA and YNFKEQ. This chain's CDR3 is CASSQDPGAGGNNEQFF. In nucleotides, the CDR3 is TGTGCCAGCAGCCAAGATCCCGGAGCGGGGGGGAACAATGAGCAGTTCTTC.

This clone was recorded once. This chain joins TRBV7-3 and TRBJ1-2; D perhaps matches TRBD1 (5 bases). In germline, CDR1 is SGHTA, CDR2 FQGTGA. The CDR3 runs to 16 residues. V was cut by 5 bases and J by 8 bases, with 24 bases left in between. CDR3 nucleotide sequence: TGTGCCAGCAGCGAAACGCCTATCGAGGGGCGGAGCGGCTACACCTTC. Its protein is CASSETPIEGRSGYTF.

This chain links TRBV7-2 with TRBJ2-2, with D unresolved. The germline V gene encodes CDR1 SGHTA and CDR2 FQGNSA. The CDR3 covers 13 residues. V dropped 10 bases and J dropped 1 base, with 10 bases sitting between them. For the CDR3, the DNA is TGTGCCACTCCCGAGCGGAACACCGGGGAGCTGTTTTTT. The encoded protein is CATPERNTGELFF.

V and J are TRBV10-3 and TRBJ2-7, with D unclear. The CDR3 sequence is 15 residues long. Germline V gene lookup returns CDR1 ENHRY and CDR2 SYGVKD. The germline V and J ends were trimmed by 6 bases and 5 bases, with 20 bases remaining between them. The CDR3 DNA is TGTGCCATCAGCCCAGGACCGAGCCTTGTCGACGAGCAGTACTTC. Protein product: CAISPGPSLVDEQYF.

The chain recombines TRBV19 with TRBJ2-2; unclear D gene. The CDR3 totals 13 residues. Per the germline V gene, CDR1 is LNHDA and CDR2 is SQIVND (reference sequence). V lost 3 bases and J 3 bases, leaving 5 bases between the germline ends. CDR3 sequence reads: CASSIQHTGELFF. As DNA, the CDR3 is TGTGCCAGTAGTATCCAGCACACCGGGGAGCTGTTTTTT. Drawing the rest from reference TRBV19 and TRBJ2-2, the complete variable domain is DGGITQSPKYLFRKEGQNVTLSCEQNLNHDAMYWYRQDPGQGLRLIYYSQIVNDFQKGDIAEGYSVSREKKESFPLTVTSAQKNPTAFYLCASSIQHTGELFFGEGSRLTVL.

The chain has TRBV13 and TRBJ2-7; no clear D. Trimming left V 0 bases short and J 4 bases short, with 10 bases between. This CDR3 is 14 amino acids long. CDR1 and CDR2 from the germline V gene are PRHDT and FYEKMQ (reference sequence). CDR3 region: CASSLGGRQYEQYF. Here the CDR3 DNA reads TGTGCCAGCAGCTTAGGAGGACGGCAGTACGAGCAGTACTTC.

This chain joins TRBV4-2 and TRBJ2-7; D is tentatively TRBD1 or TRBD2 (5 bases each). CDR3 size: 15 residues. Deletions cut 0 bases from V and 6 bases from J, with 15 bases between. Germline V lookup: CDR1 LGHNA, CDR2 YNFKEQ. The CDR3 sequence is CASSQEWDGPLEQYF. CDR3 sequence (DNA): TGTGCCAGCAGCCAAGAATGGGACGGTCCCCTCGAGCAGTACTTC.

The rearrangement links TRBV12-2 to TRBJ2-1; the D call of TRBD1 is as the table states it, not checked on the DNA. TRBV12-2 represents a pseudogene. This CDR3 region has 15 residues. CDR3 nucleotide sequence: TGTGCAAGTCGCCATGGCCGGGACAGTTCCAATGAGCAGTTCTTC. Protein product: CASRHGRDSSNEQFF.

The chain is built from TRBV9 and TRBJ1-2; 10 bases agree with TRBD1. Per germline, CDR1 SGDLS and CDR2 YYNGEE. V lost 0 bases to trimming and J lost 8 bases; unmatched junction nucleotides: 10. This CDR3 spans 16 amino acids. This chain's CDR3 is CASSVAWRQGAGGYTF. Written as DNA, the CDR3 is TGTGCCAGCAGCGTAGCTTGGAGACAGGGGGCTGGGGGCTACACCTTC.

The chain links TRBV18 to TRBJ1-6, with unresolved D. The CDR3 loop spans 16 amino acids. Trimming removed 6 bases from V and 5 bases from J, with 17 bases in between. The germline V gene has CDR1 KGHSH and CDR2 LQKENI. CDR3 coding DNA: TGTGCCAGCTCCACCAATAGGGCAGAAGATAATTCACCCCTCCACTTT. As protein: CASSTNRAEDNSPLHF.

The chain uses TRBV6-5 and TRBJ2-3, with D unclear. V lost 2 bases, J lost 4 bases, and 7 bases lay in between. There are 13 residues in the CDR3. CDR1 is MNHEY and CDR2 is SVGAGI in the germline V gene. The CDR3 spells CASSYVRSDTQYF. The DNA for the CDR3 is TGTGCCAGCAGTTACGTTCGGTCAGATACGCAGTATTTT.

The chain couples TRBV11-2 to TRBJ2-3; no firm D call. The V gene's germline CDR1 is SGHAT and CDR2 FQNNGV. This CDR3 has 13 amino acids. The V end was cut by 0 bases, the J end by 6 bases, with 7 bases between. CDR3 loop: CASSLDRSDTQYF. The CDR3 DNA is TGTGCCAGCAGCTTAGATAGGTCCGATACGCAGTATTTT.

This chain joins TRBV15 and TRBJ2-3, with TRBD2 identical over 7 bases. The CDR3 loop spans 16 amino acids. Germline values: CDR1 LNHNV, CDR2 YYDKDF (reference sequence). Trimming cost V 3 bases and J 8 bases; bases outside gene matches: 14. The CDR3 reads CATSSLGLDNRATQYF. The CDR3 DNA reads TGTGCCACCAGCAGCCTTGGACTAGATAATCGTGCTACGCAGTATTTT.